This TCR beta chain was recorded in a study of T cell responses to AZD1222 COVID-19 vaccine. Points on this clone: Its antigen remains unidentified.

This CDR3 is built from 15 residues. The V gene end was trimmed by 0 bases and the J gene end by 5 bases; junction bases not matched to a gene: 5. In germline, CDR1 is SGHRS, CDR2 YFSETQ. Notes on the study in general: No day 14 peak samples; only post-peak repertoires were characterized.

Profiled with immunoSEQ multiplex PCR; TCRdb holds only in-frame clones, not every one. Of about 94,000 clones in the sample, more than 75% were seen once. This sequence joins TRBV5-1 and TRBJ2-1; 7 positions agree with TRBD2. The clonotype comes from an adult who received the AZD1222 COVID-19 vaccine. This sample comprised peripheral blood, obtained 28 days after the second AZD1222 dose. DNA of the CDR3: TGCGCCAGCAGCTTGGAGAGACTAGCTGACAATGAGCAGTTCTTC. This encodes CASSLERLADNEQFF. The full variable domain, rest sourced from reference TRBV5-1 and TRBJ2-1, is KAGVTQTPRYLIKTRGQQVTLSCSPISGHRSVSWYQQTPGQGLQFLFEYFSETQRNKGNFPGRFSGRQFSNSRSEMNVSTLELGDSALYLCASSLERLADNEQFFGPGTRLTVL.